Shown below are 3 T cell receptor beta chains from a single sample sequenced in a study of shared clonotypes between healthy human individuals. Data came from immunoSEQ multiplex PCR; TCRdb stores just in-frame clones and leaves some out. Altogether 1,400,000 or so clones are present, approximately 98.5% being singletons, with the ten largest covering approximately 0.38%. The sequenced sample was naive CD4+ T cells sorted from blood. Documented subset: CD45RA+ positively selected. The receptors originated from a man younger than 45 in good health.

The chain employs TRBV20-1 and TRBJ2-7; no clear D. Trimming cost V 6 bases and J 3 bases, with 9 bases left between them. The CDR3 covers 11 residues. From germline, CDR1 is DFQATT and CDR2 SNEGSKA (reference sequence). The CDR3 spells CSASTDYEQYF. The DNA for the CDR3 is TGCAGTGCCAGCACTGACTACGAGCAGTACTTC.

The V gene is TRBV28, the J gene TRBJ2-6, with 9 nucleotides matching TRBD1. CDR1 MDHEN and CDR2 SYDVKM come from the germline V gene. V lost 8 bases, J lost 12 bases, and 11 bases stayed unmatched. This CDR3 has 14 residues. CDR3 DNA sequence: TGTGCCAGCCATGCTTGGGACAGGGAAGTCGTCCTGACTTTC. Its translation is CASHAWDREVVLTF.

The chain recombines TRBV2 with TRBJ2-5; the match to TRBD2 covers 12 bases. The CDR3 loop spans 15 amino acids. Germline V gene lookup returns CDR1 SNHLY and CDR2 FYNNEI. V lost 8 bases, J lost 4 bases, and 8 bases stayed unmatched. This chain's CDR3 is CASGGLAGGPETQYF. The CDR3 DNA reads TGTGCCAGCGGCGGGCTAGCGGGAGGGCCAGAGACCCAGTACTTC. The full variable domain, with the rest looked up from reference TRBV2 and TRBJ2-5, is EPEVTQTPSHQVTQMGQEVILRCVPISNHLYFYWYRQILGQKVEFLVSFYNNEISEKSEIFDDQFSVERPDGSNFTLKIRSTKLEDSAMYFCASGGLAGGPETQYFGPGTRLLVL.